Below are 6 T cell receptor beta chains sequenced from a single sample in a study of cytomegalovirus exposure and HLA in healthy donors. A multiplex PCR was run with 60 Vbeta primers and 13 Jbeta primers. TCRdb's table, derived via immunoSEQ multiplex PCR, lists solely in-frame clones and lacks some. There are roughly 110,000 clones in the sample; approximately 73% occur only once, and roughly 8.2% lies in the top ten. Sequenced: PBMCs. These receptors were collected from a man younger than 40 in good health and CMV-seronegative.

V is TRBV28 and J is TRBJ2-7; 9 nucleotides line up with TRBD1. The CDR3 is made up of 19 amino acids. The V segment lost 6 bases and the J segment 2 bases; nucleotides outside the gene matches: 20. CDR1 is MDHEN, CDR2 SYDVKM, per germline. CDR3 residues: CASSQQFPRTGVVTYEQYF. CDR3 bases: TGTGCCAGCAGCCAACAATTCCCTCGGACAGGGGTGGTCACCTACGAGCAGTACTTC.

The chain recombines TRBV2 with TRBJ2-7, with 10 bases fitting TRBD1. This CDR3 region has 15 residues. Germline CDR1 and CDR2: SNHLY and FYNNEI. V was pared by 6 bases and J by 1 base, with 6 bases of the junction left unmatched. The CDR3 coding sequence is TGTGCCAGCAGAGATCCGGGACAGGGGTCCTACGAGCAGTACTTC. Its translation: CASRDPGQGSYEQYF. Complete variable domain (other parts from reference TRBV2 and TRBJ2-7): EPEVTQTPSHQVTQMGQEVILRCVPISNHLYFYWYRQILGQKVEFLVSFYNNEISEKSEIFDDQFSVERPDGSNFTLKIRSTKLEDSAMYFCASRDPGQGSYEQYFGPGTRLTVT.

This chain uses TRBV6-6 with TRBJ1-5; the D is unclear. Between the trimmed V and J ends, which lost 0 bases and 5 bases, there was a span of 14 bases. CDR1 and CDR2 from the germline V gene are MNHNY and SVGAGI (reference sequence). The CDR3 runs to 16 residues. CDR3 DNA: TGTGCCAGCAGTTACTCGTCTCCCCGCGAGTATCAGCCCCAGCATTTT. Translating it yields CASSYSSPREYQPQHF.

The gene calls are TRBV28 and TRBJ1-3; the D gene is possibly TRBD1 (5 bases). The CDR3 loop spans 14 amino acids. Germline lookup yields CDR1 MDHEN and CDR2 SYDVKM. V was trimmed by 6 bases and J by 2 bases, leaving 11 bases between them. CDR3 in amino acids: CASRMGGAGNTIYF. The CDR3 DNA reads TGTGCCAGCAGGATGGGAGGGGCTGGAAACACCATATATTTT.

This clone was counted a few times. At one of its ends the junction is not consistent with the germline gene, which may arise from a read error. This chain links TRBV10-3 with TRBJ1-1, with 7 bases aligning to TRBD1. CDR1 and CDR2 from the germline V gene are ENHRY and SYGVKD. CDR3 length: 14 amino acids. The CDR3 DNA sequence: TGTGCCAGCAGTTACGTTACAGGGGCTACTGAAGCTTTCTTT. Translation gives CASSYVTGATEAFF.

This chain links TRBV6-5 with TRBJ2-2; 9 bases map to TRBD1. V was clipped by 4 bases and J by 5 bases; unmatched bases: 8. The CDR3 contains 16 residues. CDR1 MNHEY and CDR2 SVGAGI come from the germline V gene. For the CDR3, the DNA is TGTGCCAGCAGTTCTTTACAGGGGGCAGGAACCGGGGAGCTGTTTTTT. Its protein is CASSSLQGAGTGELFF.